Here is one T cell receptor beta chain with its context. What antigen it recognizes has not been identified. No base quality information exists; no much larger clone differs at one position. The immunoSEQ Assay, a bias-controlled multiplex PCR, was used to amplify TCRbeta CDR3 regions from genomic DNA. The published analysis was carried out like this. The number of nucleated cells in each sample was estimated by amplification of reference gene primers within the assay. To quantify the absolute abundance of each unique TCRbeta CDR3 rearrangement, sequence reads were collapsed and filtered. Productive Simpson clonality was computed per sample as the square root of Simpson's diversity index over productive rearrangements. TCRdb took this table from immuneACCESS and kept in-frame rearrangements with V and J called. Such tables lack part of the clones; where checked against another copy, unresolved V genes explain under half of the gap, and the rest is unexplained. V, J and clone size reflect that table, while D and trimming were determined from the DNA. The sample contains about 220,000 clones, around 89% of them found a single time. The ten top clones hold about 3% of the sample.

This record comes from a study of blood T cell repertoires in COVID-19 (dated by TCRdb to 2020 to 2021). As for the study more broadly: Samples from collaborators originated in the United States, Italy and Spain and spanned both the acute and convalescent phases of COVID-19. The dataset comprised deeply sampled blood TCRbeta repertoires from subjects exposed to, actively infected with, or recovered from COVID-19. A de-identified subject ID, COVID-19 status, age in years and sex were almost always included in the sample metadata. The prospective study material was composed of cDNA or gDNA derived from T cells, B-cell-depleted T cells, or PBMCs. HLA class I and class II types, where available, came from metadata supplied by the sample provider rather than from assay-based typing. The repertoires were released in a freely available public database intended as a resource for research on the immune response to SARS-CoV-2. Samples came from the ongoing ImmuneRACE study (first 160 participants) plus 1,254 subjects from 6 global collaborators.

The CDR3 covers 17 residues, taking in both the cysteine and the phenylalanine. Just CDR3 DNA is preserved here, 51 bases in frame from base 1. Unmatched junction bases come to 7, with V trimmed by 5 bases and J by 1 base. The germline V gene sets CDR1 to SGHAT and CDR2 to FQNNGV. In the prospective study, participants were roughly 18 to 95 years old, resided in 24 geographic areas of the United States, and were enrolled through a virtual design. To assign participants to cohorts, the prospective study relied on clinical history that participants themselves reported in a screening survey and a study questionnaire. In the prospective study, whole blood, serum and a nasopharyngeal or oropharyngeal swab were collected from each participant by mobile phlebotomists. Additional blood draws and questionnaires over an approximately 2-month period could optionally be provided by prospective study participants. Prospective study blood samples were shipped either frozen or at room temperature before DNA extraction.

What the work shows at the level of the full study, not this receptor alone: The amount of clinical and demographic metadata varied by source and participant and was provided uncurated.

Sequencing input: PBMCs or T cells enriched from blood (not recorded which). The sequence was obtained from a woman aged 18-29 years in a cohort exposed to, infected with or recovered from COVID-19 (not recorded which). The V and J segments used are TRBV11-2 and TRBJ1-5, with TRBD1 matching 11 junction bases. Here the CDR3 is given as CASSDRTGGASNQPQHF. Read as DNA, the sequence is TGTGCCAGCAGCGACCGGACAGGGGGCGCGAGCAATCAGCCCCAGCATTTT.